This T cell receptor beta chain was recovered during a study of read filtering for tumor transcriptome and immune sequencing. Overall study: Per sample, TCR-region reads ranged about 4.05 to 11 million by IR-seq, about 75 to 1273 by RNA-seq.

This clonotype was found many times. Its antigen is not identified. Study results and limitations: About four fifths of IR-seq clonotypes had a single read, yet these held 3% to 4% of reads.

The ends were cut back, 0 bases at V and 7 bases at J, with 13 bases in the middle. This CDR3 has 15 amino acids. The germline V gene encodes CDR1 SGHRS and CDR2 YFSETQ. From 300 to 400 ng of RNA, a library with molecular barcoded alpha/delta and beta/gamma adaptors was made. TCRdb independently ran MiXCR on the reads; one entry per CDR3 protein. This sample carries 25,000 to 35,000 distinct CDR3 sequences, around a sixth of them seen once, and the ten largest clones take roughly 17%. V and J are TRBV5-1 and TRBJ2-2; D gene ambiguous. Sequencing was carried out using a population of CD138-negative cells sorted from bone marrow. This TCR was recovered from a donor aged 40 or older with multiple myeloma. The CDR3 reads CASSLAKVVSGELFF. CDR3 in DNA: TGCGCCAGCAGCTTGGCCAAGGTAGTCAGCGGGGAGCTGTTTTTT.